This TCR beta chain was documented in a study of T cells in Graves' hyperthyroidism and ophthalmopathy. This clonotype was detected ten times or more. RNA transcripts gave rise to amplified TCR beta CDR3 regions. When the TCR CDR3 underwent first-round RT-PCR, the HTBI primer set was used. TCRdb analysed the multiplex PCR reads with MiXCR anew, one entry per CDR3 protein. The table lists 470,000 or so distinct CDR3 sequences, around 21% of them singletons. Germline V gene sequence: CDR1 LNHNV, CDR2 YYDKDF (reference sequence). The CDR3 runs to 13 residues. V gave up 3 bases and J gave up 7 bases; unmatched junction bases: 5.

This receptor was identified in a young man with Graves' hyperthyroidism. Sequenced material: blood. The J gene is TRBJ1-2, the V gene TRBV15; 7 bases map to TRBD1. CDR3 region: CATSRRGRGGYTF. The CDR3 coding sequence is TGTGCCACCAGCAGGAGGGGGCGAGGTGGCTACACCTTC.